These 16 T cell receptor beta chains were all obtained from the same sample, sequenced in a study of T cells in localized non-small cell lung cancer. Profiled with immunoSEQ multiplex PCR; TCRdb holds only in-frame clones, not every one. The sample lists thousands of clones; about a fifth were seen once. The source was lung tumor tissue, collected before any cancer treatment. The receptors here all came from a male donor aged 60 or over with stage I lung adenocarcinoma.

The chain employs TRBV11-3 and TRBJ1-1, with 7 nucleotides matching TRBD1. The CDR3 consists of 16 residues. Germline V gene sequence: CDR1 SGHNT, CDR2 YENEEA. Losses at the gene ends were 2 bases for V and 5 bases for J; bases not matched to a gene: 11. CDR3 coding DNA: TGTGCCAGCAGCTTAAGGGAGGGGGCCCTGGGGACTGAAGCTTTCTTT. This sequence encodes CASSLREGALGTEAFF.

In its sample, this clone is medium-sized (0.01 to 0.1%). This rearrangement joins TRBV11-3 to TRBJ2-5; 10 bases are a match to TRBD2. The CDR3 spans 15 residues. Trimming took 4 bases from V and 3 from J; bases not matched to a gene: 5. The germline CDR1 and CDR2 sequences are SGHNT and YENEEA. This CDR3 is CASSWTSGGKETQYF. For the CDR3, the DNA is TGTGCCAGCAGCTGGACTAGCGGAGGGAAAGAGACCCAGTACTTC. The variable domain in full, with the rest retrieved from reference TRBV11-3 and TRBJ2-5, is EAGVVQSPRYKIIEKKQPVAFWCNPISGHNTLYWYLQNLGQGPELLIRYENEEAVDDSQLPKDRFSAERLKGVDSTLKIQPAELGDSAVYLCASSWTSGGKETQYFGPGTRLLVL.

This clone has a handful of counts. The germline gene is not matched at one end of the junction; a read error may be the cause. The chain links TRBV6-8 to TRBJ2-3, with D maybe TRBD1 (5 bases). CDR1 and CDR2 from the germline V gene are MNHGY and SAAAGT. The CDR3 length is 14 residues. The CDR3 DNA reads TGTGCCATCAGTGCTGGGGCCAACACAGATACGCAGTATTTT. Its translation is CAISAGANTDTQYF.

The genes are TRBV11-3 and TRBJ2-1; D may be TRBD2 (5 bases). From germline, CDR1 is SGHNT and CDR2 YENEEA. The CDR3 covers 14 residues. Trimming shortened V by 5 bases and J by 0 bases, and 8 bases separated the two germline ends. The CDR3 loop is CASSRGASYNEQFF. DNA for the CDR3: TGTGCCAGCAGCCGGGGTGCCTCCTACAATGAGCAGTTCTTC.

The sample holds a few counts of this clone. The chain joins TRBV6-8 to TRBJ1-1, with D perhaps TRBD1 (6 bases). V was trimmed by 4 bases and J by 6 bases, leaving 15 bases between them. CDR1 and CDR2 (germline): MNHGY, SAAAGT. The CDR3 loop spans 14 amino acids. In DNA form, the CDR3 reads TGTGCCAGCAGTTCCGACCCCGGGGGGCCTGAAGCTTTCTTT. It encodes CASSSDPGGPEAFF.

A remark on this clone: One junction end disagrees with the germline gene, perhaps due to a read error. This chain connects TRBV18 to TRBJ1-5; D call uncertain. The length of the CDR3 is 16 residues. The V gene's germline CDR1 is KGHSH and CDR2 LQKENI. DNA for the CDR3: TGTGCCAGCTCACCGAACGTGGCGGGGTCTAATCGGCCCCAGCATTTT. This encodes CASSPNVAGSNRPQHF.

The rearrangement joins TRBV5-1 to TRBJ1-6; TRBD1 agrees at 9 bases. The V segment lost 4 bases and the J segment 6 bases; nucleotides outside the gene matches: 2. Looked up from germline, CDR1 is SGHRS and CDR2 is YFSETQ. CDR3 length: 14 residues. The CDR3 region has the DNA TGCGCCAGCAGCGCGGGACAGGGTAATTCACCCCTCCACTTT. This gives the protein CASSAGQGNSPLHF.

This clone was counted a few times. The gene calls are TRBV9 and TRBJ1-6; no definite D call. Germline V lookup: CDR1 SGDLS, CDR2 YYNGEE. The V end was cut by 4 bases, the J end by 9 bases, with 8 bases between. The CDR3 loop spans 12 amino acids. DNA of the CDR3: TGTGCCAGCAGCTTAGCTGCTTCACCCCTCCACTTT. Translation: CASSLAASPLHF.

The chain couples TRBV29-1 to TRBJ1-2; D perhaps matches TRBD1 (5 bases). V lost 3 bases and J 8 bases, leaving 13 bases between the germline ends. The CDR3 has 12 residues. The germline V gene has CDR1 SQVTM and CDR2 ANQGSEA. The CDR3 nucleotides read TGCAGCGTTGATTCTCAGGGCGACGGCTACACCTTC. Its translation is CSVDSQGDGYTF.

This clone has just a few counts. The CDR3, as DNA: TGTGCCAGCAGCTTACTCCCTGGAAACACCATATATTTT. Protein product: CASSLLPGNTIYF. The gene calls are TRBV7-2 and TRBJ1-3; no definite D call. This CDR3 has 13 amino acids. V was cut by 2 bases and J by 2 bases, with 4 bases left in between. Looked up from germline, CDR1 is SGHTA and CDR2 is FQGNSA.

This clone ranks as medium-sized (0.01 to 0.1%). The chain has TRBV11-3 and TRBJ1-2; D gene unclear. The length of the CDR3 is 14 residues. Looked up from germline, CDR1 is SGHNT and CDR2 is YENEEA. With 6 bases removed from V and 8 bases from J, the gap between germline ends came to 19 bases. The CDR3 DNA reads TGTGCCAGCAGTTTGCTTATGGAGGGAGGCGGCTACACCTTC. This codes for CASSLLMEGGGYTF.

The V and J genes are TRBV18 and TRBJ2-4; possible D gene TRBD1, 5 bases. V was pared by 4 bases and J by 0 bases, with 13 bases between. The CDR3 runs 16 residues. Germline values: CDR1 KGHSH, CDR2 LQKENI. The CDR3 DNA is TGTGCCAGCTCACAGGCCGACAGACTAGCCAAAAACATTCAGTACTTC. As protein: CASSQADRLAKNIQYF.

The chain uses TRBV5-1 and TRBJ2-7; D unclear. The germline V and J ends were trimmed by 0 bases and 0 bases, with 7 bases remaining between them. Germline CDR1 and CDR2: SGHRS and YFSETQ. CDR3 size: 14 residues. CDR3 protein: CASSLAGGSYEQYF. For the CDR3, the DNA is TGCGCCAGCAGCTTGGCCGGCGGCTCCTACGAGCAGTACTTC.

Relative to its sample, this clone is medium-sized. The chain uses TRBV12-5 and TRBJ1-1, with D possibly TRBD1 on 5 matching bases. Germline V CDR1 and CDR2: LGHNT, FRNRAP. The CDR3 totals 13 residues. The CDR3 DNA reads as TGTGCCAGCAATAAGGGGATTAACACTGAAGCTTTCTTT. This gives the protein CASNKGINTEAFF.

This clone was detected only a few times. The gene calls are TRBV10-3 and TRBJ2-1, with 16 bases identical to TRBD2. Losses at the gene ends were 3 bases for V and 0 bases for J; bases not matched to a gene: 11. This CDR3 contains 21 residues. CDR1 and CDR2 (germline): ENHRY, SYGVKD. As DNA, the CDR3 is TGTGCCATCAGTGACCCCTCCGGGACTAGCGGGGGGGTCAGCTCCTACAATGAGCAGTTCTTC. It encodes CAISDPSGTSGGVSSYNEQFF.

The chain recombines TRBV15 with TRBJ2-1, with 8 positions matching TRBD2. Germline-derived CDR1 and CDR2 are LNHNV and YYDKDF (reference sequence). This CDR3 spans 16 amino acids. The V segment lost 5 bases and the J segment 7 bases; nucleotides outside the gene matches: 13. Here the CDR3 DNA reads TGTGCCACCAGCCGACAGCGGGAGTGGCCTTGGAATGAGCAGTTCTTC. It yields the protein CATSRQREWPWNEQFF.